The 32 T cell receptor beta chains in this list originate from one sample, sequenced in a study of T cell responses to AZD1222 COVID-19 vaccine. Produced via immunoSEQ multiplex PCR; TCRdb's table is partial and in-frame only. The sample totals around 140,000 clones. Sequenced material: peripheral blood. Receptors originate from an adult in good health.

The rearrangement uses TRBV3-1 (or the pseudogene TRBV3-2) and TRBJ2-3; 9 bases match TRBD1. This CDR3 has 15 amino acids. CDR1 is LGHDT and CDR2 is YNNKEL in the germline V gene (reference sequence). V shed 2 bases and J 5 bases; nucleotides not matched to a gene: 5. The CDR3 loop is CASSQMGQGLDTQYF. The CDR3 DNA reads TGTGCCAGCAGCCAAATGGGACAGGGTCTAGATACGCAGTATTTT.

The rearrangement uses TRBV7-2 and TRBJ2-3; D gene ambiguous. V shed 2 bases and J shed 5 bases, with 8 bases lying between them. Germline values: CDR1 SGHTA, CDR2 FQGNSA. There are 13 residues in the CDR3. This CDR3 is CASSLKVGDTQYF. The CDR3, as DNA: TGTGCCAGCAGCTTAAAGGTGGGAGATACGCAGTATTTT.

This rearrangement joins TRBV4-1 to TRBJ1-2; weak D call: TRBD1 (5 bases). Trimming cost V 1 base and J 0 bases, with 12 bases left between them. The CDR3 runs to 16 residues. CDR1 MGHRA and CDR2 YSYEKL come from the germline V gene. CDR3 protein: CASSQVPGPTNYGYTF. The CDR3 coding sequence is TGCGCCAGCAGCCAAGTGCCGGGACCCACTAACTATGGCTACACCTTC.

The CDR3 region is CASSTGLHTDTQYF. The CDR3 DNA sequence: TGTGCCAGCAGCACGGGACTACACACAGATACGCAGTATTTT. The chain joins TRBV7-2 to TRBJ2-3; 7 bases are a match to TRBD2. V trimming: 5 bases; J trimming: 2 bases; junction bases outside the gene matches: 4. From germline, CDR1 is SGHTA and CDR2 FQGNSA. This CDR3 is 14 amino acids long.

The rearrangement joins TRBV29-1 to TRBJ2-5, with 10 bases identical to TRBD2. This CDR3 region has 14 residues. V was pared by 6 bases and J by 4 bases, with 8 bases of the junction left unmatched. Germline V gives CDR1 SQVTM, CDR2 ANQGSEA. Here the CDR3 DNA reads TGCAGCGTCGCAATAGCGGGGGGTAGAGAGACCCAGTACTTC. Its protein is CSVAIAGGRETQYF.

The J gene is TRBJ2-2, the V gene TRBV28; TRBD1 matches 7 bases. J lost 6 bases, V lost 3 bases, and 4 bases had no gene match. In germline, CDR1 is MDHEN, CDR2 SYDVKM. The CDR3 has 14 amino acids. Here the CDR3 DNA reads TGTGCCAGCAGTTTTACAGGGGCTTCCGGGGAGCTGTTTTTT. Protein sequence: CASSFTGASGELFF.

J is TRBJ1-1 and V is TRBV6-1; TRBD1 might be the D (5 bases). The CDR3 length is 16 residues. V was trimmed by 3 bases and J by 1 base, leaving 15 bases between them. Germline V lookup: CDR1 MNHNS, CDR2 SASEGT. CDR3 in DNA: TGTGCCAGCAGTGACCGTCCGGGACGGCAGAACACTGAAGCTTTCTTT. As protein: CASSDRPGRQNTEAFF.

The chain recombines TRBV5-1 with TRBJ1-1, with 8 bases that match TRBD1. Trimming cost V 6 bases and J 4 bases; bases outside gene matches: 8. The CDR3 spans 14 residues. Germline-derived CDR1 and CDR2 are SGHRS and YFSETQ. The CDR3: CASTPGQGRTEAFF. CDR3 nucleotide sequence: TGCGCCAGCACCCCCGGACAGGGACGCACTGAAGCTTTCTTT.

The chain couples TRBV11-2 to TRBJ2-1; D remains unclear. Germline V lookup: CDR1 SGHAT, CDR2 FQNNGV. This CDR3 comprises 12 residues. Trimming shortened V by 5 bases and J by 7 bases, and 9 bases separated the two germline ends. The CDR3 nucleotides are TGTGCCAGCAGCCCACTCGGGAATGAGCAGTTCTTC. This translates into CASSPLGNEQFF. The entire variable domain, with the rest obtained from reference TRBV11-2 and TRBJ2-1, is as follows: EAGVAQSPRYKIIEKRQSVAFWCNPISGHATLYWYQQILGQGPKLLIQFQNNGVVDDSQLPKDRFSAERLKGVDSTLKIQPAKLEDSAVYLCASSPLGNEQFFGPGTRLTVL.

CDR3 sequence: CASRNRGGNTIYF. The DNA of the CDR3 is TGTGCCAGCCGTAACAGAGGGGGAAACACCATATATTTT. The chain joins TRBV28 to TRBJ1-3, with D unclear. The V gene's germline CDR1 is MDHEN and CDR2 SYDVKM. The CDR3 consists of 13 residues. Trimming removed 8 bases from V and 4 bases from J, with 12 bases in between.

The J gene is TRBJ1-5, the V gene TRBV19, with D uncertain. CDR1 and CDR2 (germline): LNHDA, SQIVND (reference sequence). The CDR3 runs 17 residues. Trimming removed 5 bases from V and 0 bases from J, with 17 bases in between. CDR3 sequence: CASSPQWVYNSNQPQHF. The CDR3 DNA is TGTGCCAGTAGTCCCCAGTGGGTCTACAATAGCAATCAGCCCCAGCATTTT.

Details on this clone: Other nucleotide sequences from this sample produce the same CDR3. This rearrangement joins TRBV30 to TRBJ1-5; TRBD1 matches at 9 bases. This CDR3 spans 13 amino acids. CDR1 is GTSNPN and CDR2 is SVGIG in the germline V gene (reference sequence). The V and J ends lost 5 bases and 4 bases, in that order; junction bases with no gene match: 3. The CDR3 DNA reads TGTGCCTGGGCTGGACAGGGGAATCAGCCCCAGCATTTT. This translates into CAWAGQGNQPQHF.

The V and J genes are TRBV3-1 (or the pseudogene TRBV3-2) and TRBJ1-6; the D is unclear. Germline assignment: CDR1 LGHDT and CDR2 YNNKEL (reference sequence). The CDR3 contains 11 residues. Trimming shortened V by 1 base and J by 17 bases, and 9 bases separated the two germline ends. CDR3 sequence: CASSQGSRIHF. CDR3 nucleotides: TGTGCCAGCAGCCAAGGAAGTCGTATCCACTTT.

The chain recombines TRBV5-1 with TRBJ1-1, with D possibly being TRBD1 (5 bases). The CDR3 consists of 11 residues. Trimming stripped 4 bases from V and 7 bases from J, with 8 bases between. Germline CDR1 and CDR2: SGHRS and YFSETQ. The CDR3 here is CASSGAHEAFF. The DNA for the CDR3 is TGCGCCAGCAGCGGGGCTCATGAAGCTTTCTTT.

CDR3 protein: CASSLQAAGSGNTIYF. The CDR3, as DNA: TGTGCCAGCAGCTTACAGGCAGCAGGCTCTGGAAACACCATATATTTT. The chain recombines TRBV7-6 with TRBJ1-3; D call uncertain. Germline CDR1 reads SGHVS; CDR2 reads FNYEAQ. V was cut by 2 bases and J by 0 bases, with 11 bases left in between. The CDR3 covers 16 residues.

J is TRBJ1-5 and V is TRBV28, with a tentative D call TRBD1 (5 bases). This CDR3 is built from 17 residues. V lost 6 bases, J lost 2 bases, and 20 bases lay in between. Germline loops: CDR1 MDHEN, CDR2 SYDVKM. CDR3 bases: TGTGCCAGCAGCTACCGGGCCCGCGGGGGGGGCAATCAGCCCCAGCATTTT. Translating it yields CASSYRARGGGNQPQHF.

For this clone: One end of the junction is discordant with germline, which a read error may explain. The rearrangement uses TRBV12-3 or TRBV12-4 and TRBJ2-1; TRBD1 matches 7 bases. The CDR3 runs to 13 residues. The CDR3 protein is CASSHPTRQGKVF. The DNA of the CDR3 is TGTGCCAGCAGCCACCCCACCCGACAGGGTAAGGTCTTC.

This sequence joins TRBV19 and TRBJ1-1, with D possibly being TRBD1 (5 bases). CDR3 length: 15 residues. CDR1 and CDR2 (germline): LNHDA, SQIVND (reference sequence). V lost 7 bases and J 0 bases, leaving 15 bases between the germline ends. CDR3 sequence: CASIRQGGLNTEAFF. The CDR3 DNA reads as TGTGCCAGTATTAGGCAGGGCGGCTTGAACACTGAAGCTTTCTTT. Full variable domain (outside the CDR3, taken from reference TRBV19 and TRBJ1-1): DGGITQSPKYLFRKEGQNVTLSCEQNLNHDAMYWYRQDPGQGLRLIYYSQIVNDFQKGDIAEGYSVSREKKESFPLTVTSAQKNPTAFYLCASIRQGGLNTEAFFGQGTRLTVV.

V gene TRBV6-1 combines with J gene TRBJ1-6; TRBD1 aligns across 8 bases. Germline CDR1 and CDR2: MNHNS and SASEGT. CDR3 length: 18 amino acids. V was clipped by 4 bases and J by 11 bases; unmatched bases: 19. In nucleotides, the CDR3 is TGTGCCAGCAGTGCGACGGACAGGGTACCACGCCACTTAGCACCCCTCCACTTT. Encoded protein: CASSATDRVPRHLAPLHF.

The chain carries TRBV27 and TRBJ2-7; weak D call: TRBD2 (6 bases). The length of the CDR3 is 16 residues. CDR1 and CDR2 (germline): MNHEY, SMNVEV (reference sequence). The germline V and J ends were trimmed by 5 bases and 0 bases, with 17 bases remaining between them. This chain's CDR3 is CASSPDGGLSSYEQYF. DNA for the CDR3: TGTGCCAGCAGTCCCGACGGGGGATTAAGCTCCTACGAGCAGTACTTC.

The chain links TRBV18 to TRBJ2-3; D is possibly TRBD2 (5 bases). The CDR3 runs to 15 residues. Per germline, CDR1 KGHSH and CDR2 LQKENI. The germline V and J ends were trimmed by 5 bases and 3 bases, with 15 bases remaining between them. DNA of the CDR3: TGTGCCAGCTCAAGCAGCCGGGATACAACAGATACGCAGTATTTT. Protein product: CASSSSRDTTDTQYF.

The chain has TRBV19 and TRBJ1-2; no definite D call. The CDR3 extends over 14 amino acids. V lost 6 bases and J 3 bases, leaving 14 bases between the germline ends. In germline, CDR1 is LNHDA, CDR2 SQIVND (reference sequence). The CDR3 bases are TGTGCCAGTAGAAATAACGGGAGGGACTATGGCTACACCTTC. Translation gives CASRNNGRDYGYTF. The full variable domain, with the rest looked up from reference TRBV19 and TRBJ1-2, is DGGITQSPKYLFRKEGQNVTLSCEQNLNHDAMYWYRQDPGQGLRLIYYSQIVNDFQKGDIAEGYSVSREKKESFPLTVTSAQKNPTAFYLCASRNNGRDYGYTFGSGTRLTVV.

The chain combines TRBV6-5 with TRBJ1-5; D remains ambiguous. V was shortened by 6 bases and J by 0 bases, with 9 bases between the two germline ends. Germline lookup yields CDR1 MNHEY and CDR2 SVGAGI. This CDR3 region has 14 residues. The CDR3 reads CASSLEYSNQPQHF. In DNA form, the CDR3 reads TGTGCCAGCAGCTTGGAATATAGCAATCAGCCCCAGCATTTT.

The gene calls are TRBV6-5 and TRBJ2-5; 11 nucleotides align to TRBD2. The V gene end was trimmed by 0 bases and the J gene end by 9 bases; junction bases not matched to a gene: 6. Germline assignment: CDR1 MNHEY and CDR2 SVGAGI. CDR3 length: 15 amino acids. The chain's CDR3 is CASSYSLAGDKAQYF. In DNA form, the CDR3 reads TGTGCCAGCAGTTACTCACTAGCGGGGGATAAGGCCCAGTACTTC.

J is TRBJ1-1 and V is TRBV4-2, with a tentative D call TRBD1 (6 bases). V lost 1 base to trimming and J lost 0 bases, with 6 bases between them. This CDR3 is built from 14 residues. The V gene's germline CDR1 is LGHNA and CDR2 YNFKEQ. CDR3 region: CASSQGGLNTEAFF. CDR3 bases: TGTGCCAGCAGCCAAGGGGGGCTGAACACTGAAGCTTTCTTT.

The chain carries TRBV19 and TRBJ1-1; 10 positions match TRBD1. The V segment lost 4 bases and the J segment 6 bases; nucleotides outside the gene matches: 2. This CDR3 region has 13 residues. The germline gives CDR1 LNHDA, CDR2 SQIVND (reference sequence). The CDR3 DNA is TGTGCCAGTAGTAGACAGGGGGCTGCTGAAGCTTTCTTT. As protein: CASSRQGAAEAFF.

The chain's CDR3 is CASSGSWRTGGMNTEAFF. The CDR3 DNA sequence: TGTGCCAGCAGCGGAAGCTGGCGGACAGGGGGTATGAACACTGAAGCTTTCTTT. The rearrangement joins TRBV7-8 to TRBJ1-1, with 10 bases lining up with TRBD1. The CDR3 spans 18 residues. The germline CDR1 and CDR2 sequences are SGHVS and FQNEAQ. The junction had 12 bases not matched to a gene; V was cut back by 5 bases and J by 0 bases.

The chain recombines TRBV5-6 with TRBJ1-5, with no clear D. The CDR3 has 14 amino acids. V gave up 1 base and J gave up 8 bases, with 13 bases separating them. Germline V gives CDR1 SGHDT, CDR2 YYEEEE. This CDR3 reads CASSLYLLKEPQHF. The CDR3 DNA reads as TGTGCCAGCAGCTTGTATCTATTAAAAGAGCCCCAGCATTTT.

This CDR3 reads CASSQGRTNEKLFF. Here the CDR3 DNA reads TGTGCCAGTAGTCAGGGGAGAACTAATGAAAAACTGTTTTTT. The rearrangement links TRBV19 to TRBJ1-4; D may be TRBD1 (6 bases). The CDR3 has 14 residues. In germline, CDR1 is LNHDA, CDR2 SQIVND (reference sequence). The V and J ends lost 5 bases and 1 base respectively, with 8 bases between them.

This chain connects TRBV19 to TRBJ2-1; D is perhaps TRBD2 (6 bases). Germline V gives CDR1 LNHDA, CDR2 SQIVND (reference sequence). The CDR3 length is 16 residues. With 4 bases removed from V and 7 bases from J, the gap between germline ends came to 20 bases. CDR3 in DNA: TGTGCCAGTAGTACCCCGGGCGGGGACGCATCAAATGAGCAGTTCTTC. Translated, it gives CASSTPGGDASNEQFF.

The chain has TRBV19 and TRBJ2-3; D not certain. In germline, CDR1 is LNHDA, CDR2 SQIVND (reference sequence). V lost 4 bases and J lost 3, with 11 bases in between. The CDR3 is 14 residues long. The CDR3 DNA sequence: TGTGCCAGTAGTACCCCGGCGGTTACAGATACGCAGTATTTT. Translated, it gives CASSTPAVTDTQYF.

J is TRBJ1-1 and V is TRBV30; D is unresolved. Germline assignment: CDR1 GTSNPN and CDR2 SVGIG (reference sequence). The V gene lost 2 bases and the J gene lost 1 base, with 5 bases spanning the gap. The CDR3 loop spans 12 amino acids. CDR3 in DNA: TGTGCCTGGAGTAGGACGAACACTGAAGCTTTCTTT. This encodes CAWSRTNTEAFF.